This TCR beta chain comes out of a study of CD8+CD57+ T cells in acquired aplastic anemia. Findings and caveats of the study: Statistical testing detected no significant gap in CD8+ Simpson's diversity between patients and controls. Patients shared twenty-nine CD8+ CDR3 sequences with controls.

Patients chosen for sequencing had CD8+CD57+ cells that had expanded, as shown by flow cytometry. Researchers used genomic DNA as the template to profile TCR beta VDJ and CDR3. In TCRdb, the reads were re-called with MiXCR into one record per CDR3 protein. The table has about 190,000 distinct CDR3 sequences, 40% to 50% seen once. On this clonotype itself: Its antigen is as yet unknown.

The CDR3 loop spans 13 amino acids. Per germline, CDR1 ENHRY and CDR2 SYGVKD. V lost 8 bases and J lost 2, with 13 bases in between. This chain uses TRBV10-3 with TRBJ2-7, with TRBD2 as a possible D gene (6 bases). The clonotype was recovered from a human donor with aplastic anemia. The source material was sorted CD4+, CD8+, or CD8+CD57+ T cells (not recorded which) from PBMCs. This CDR3 is CAIGRGTPYEQYF. The CDR3, as DNA: TGTGCCATCGGGCGGGGCACCCCCTACGAGCAGTACTTC.